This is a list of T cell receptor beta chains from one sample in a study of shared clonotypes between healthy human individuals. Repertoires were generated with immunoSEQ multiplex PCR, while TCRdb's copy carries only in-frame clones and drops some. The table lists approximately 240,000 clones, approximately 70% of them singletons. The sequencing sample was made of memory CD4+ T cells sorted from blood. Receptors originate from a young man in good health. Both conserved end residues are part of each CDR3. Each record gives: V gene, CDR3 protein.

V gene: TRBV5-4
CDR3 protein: CASSLADRNTGELFF

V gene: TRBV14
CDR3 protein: CASSQDRGQGETQYF

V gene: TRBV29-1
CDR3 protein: CSVGGSGGEQFF

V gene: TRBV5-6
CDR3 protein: CASSRPDTVIQYF

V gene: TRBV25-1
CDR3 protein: CASSESKLAGVNTGELFF

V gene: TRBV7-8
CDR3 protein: CASSFIRGNQPQHF

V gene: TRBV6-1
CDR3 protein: CASSDGQGSSGANVLTF

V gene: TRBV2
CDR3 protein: CASRGQEYQETQYF

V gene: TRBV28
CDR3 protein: CASRVMGTEAFF

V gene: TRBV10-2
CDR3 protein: CASSESDGLYYEQYF

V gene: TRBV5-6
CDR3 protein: CASGHLASGTYNEQFF

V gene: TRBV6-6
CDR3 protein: CASSLMKLAGNNEQFF

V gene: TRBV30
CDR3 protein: CAGAISLNNEQFF

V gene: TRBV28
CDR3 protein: CASSLLAKNIQYF